This record concerns one T cell receptor (beta chain) sequence. Antigen unknown. Sequencing was performed with immunoSEQ multiplex PCR; in TCRdb, only in-frame clones are kept and a portion is missing. The table includes 15,000 or so clones, about 79% detected once. The data derive from a study of PD-1 blockade in mismatch repair-deficient tumors. General study points: Rapid post-treatment expansion, then contraction, generally preceding radiologic response, marked tumor-resident clones.

Trimming removed 5 bases from V and 4 bases from J; junction bases left unmatched: 4. Germline values: CDR1 MDHEN, CDR2 SYDVKM. There are 13 residues in the CDR3. This chain joins TRBV28 and TRBJ1-2; 7 nucleotides align to TRBD1. The TCR comes from an adult with mismatch repair-deficient cancer. Sample: PBMCs, taken around 15 weeks after starting pembrolizumab. CDR3 coding DNA: TGTGCCAGCAGTCCTGGGACAGTCTATGGCTACACCTTC. Protein: CASSPGTVYGYTF.